These 23 T cell receptor beta chains originate from one sample sequenced in a study of T cell repertoires in cytomegalovirus infection. TCRdb independently ran MiXCR on the reads; one entry per CDR3 protein. The sample shows roughly 760,000 distinct CDR3 sequences, 35% of them seen only once. Sequenced input: PBMCs. The receptors were gathered from a human donor in good health (CMV status not recorded). Some clones in this sample may be carry-over from other donors' samples.

This sequence joins TRBV27 and TRBJ2-7; TRBD2 aligns across 10 bases. The junction had 7 bases not matched to a gene; V was cut back by 4 bases and J by 4 bases. This CDR3 comprises 15 residues. In germline, CDR1 is MNHEY, CDR2 SMNVEV (reference sequence). The CDR3 nucleotides are TGTGCCAGCAGTTCTACTAGCGGGAAAATATACGAGCAGTACTTC. Its protein is CASSSTSGKIYEQYF.

This clonotype was seen a handful of times. The chain has TRBV5-6 and TRBJ2-7; 7 nucleotides agree with TRBD2. V lost 1 base to trimming and J lost 2 bases; unmatched junction nucleotides: 9. Germline values: CDR1 SGHDT, CDR2 YYEEEE. The CDR3 extends over 16 amino acids. The CDR3 DNA follows: TGTGCCAGCAGCTTGCGGGCTAGCGGTTTACCCTACGAGCAGTACTTC. It is translated as CASSLRASGLPYEQYF.

This sequence joins TRBV6-1 and TRBJ2-1; the D is unclear. Germline assignment: CDR1 MNHNS and CDR2 SASEGT. V shed 5 bases and J shed 8 bases, with 19 bases lying between them. The CDR3 is made up of 15 amino acids. The DNA for the CDR3 is TGTGCCAGCAGTTACCAACCATCCAAATGGTATGAGCAGTTCTTC. It is translated as CASSYQPSKWYEQFF.

The chain carries TRBV7-6 and TRBJ2-1, with 9 nucleotides matching TRBD2. CDR3 size: 15 residues. V lost 7 bases and J lost 7; bases outside the gene matches: 11. Germline CDR1 and CDR2: SGHVS and FNYEAQ. CDR3 coding DNA: TGTGCCAGCAACTTGAATAGCGGGGGAGTGAATGAGCAGTTCTTC. Translated: CASNLNSGGVNEQFF.

The chain links TRBV12-3 or TRBV12-4 to TRBJ1-1; D perhaps matches TRBD1 (5 bases). V lost 5 bases to trimming and J lost 6 bases, with 19 bases between them. This CDR3 is 15 amino acids long. The CDR3 region is CASSPLGAGRSEAFF. The CDR3 DNA reads as TGTGCCAGCAGTCCCCTCGGGGCAGGGCGGTCTGAAGCTTTCTTT.

V is TRBV12-3 or TRBV12-4 and J is TRBJ2-2; no clear D gene. The CDR3 covers 12 residues. The V end was cut by 7 bases, the J end by 4 bases, with 7 bases between. The CDR3 DNA reads TGTGCCAGCACCCGGGCCACCGGGGAGCTGTTTTTT. This encodes CASTRATGELFF.

This chain joins TRBV27 and TRBJ2-7; no definite D call. CDR3 length: 15 residues. V lost 0 bases to trimming and J lost 0 bases, with 9 bases between them. Looked up from germline, CDR1 is MNHEY and CDR2 is SMNVEV (reference sequence). The DNA for the CDR3 is TGTGCCAGCAGTTTATCATTGACGAGCTCCTACGAGCAGTACTTC. Protein product: CASSLSLTSSYEQYF.

The genes are TRBV6-1 and TRBJ2-3, with D perhaps TRBD1 (5 bases). The germline V gene encodes CDR1 MNHNS and CDR2 SASEGT. There are 17 residues in the CDR3. Trimming removed 0 bases from V and 6 bases from J, with 19 bases in between. The CDR3 spells CASSEAQQAIPHDTQYF. CDR3 sequence (DNA): TGTGCCAGCAGTGAAGCGCAACAGGCGATTCCACATGATACGCAGTATTTT.

This clonotype showed up just a few times. The CDR3 region is CASKGRAYEQYF. The CDR3 DNA reads as TGTGCCAGTAAAGGGAGGGCCTACGAGCAGTACTTC. The J gene is TRBJ2-7, the V gene TRBV19, with 7 bases that match TRBD2. The germline CDR1 and CDR2 sequences are LNHDA and SQIVND (reference sequence). V dropped 7 bases and J dropped 2; count of bases not matched to a gene: 2. CDR3 size: 12 residues.

This clonotype was counted only a few times. The rearrangement links TRBV28 to TRBJ2-1; either TRBD1 or TRBD2 may supply D (5 bases each). The V gene's germline CDR1 is MDHEN and CDR2 SYDVKM. This CDR3 region has 16 residues. The V gene lost 5 bases and the J gene lost 10 bases, with 24 bases spanning the gap. Here the CDR3 DNA reads TGTGCCAGCAGTCCCCCCCTTCGGGGCCTGGGGCGCGAGCAGTTCTTC. Residues: CASSPPLRGLGREQFF.

This sequence joins TRBV6-6 and TRBJ2-7; perhaps D is TRBD1 or TRBD2 (5 bases each). This CDR3 has 15 residues. The germline V and J ends were trimmed by 5 bases and 0 bases, with 14 bases remaining between them. Per germline, CDR1 MNHNY and CDR2 SVGAGI (reference sequence). In nucleotides, the CDR3 is TGTGCCAGCAGTCCCGGGACGACCAACTCCTACGAGCAGTACTTC. Translation gives CASSPGTTNSYEQYF.

This clonotype was observed once. The chain recombines TRBV7-2 with TRBJ1-2; 7 nucleotides line up with TRBD1. This CDR3 contains 16 residues. Germline CDR1 reads SGHTA; CDR2 reads FQGNSA. V shed 7 bases, J shed 3 bases, and the junction held 14 bases outside the gene matches. The CDR3 coding sequence is TGTGCCAGCAAGAGCGTACAGGGGTCGGCACACTATGGCTACACCTTC. Translated, it gives CASKSVQGSAHYGYTF.

This clonotype was observed a few times. J is TRBJ2-5 and V is TRBV24-1, with 8 bases that match TRBD1. Germline V gene data show CDR1 as KGHDR and CDR2 as SFDVKD. V dropped 5 bases and J dropped 5; count of bases not matched to a gene: 6. The CDR3 extends over 14 amino acids. The CDR3, as DNA: TGTGCCACCAGTGTTGCAGGGGGCCTGGAGACCCAGTACTTC. This gives the protein CATSVAGGLETQYF.

This clonotype occurred a few times. The DNA for the CDR3 is TGTGCCAGCAGCGGGGGACAGCTAGCCAAAAACATTCAGTACTTC. Amino acid sequence: CASSGGQLAKNIQYF. The chain carries TRBV6-1 and TRBJ2-4; possible D gene TRBD1, 7 bases. The germline V gene encodes CDR1 MNHNS and CDR2 SASEGT. Trimming pared 6 bases from V and 0 bases from J, leaving 12 bases between. The CDR3 is 15 amino acids.

This clonotype was recorded a few times. The chain joins TRBV19 to TRBJ2-2, with D perhaps given as TRBD1 or TRBD2 (6 bases each). This CDR3 is built from 15 residues. Trimming cost V 4 bases and J 2 bases, with 11 bases left between them. In germline, CDR1 is LNHDA, CDR2 SQIVND (reference sequence). Here the CDR3 DNA reads TGTGCCAGTAGTAATCGGGGGACAAACACCGGGGAGCTGTTTTTT. It codes for CASSNRGTNTGELFF.

The chain joins TRBV25-1 to TRBJ2-3; D is perhaps TRBD2 (6 bases). The CDR3 totals 14 residues. The ends were cut back, 1 base at V and 7 bases at J, with 12 bases in the middle. Germline V CDR1 and CDR2: MGHDK, SYGVNS. The CDR3 nucleotides read TGTGCCAGCAGTGAATTCCGGGACTCATATACGCAGTATTTT. This codes for CASSEFRDSYTQYF.

A word on this clonotype: A read error may be the cause here, since a much bigger clone is one base away. V usage is TRBV24-1 and J usage is TRBJ2-7, with D maybe TRBD1 (5 bases). Germline V lookup: CDR1 KGHDR, CDR2 SFDVKD. This CDR3 has 12 residues. V lost 4 bases, J lost 3 bases, and 6 bases lay in between. Here the CDR3 DNA reads TGTGCCACCAGTGACGACAGCTACGAGCAGTACTTC. It specifies CATSDDSYEQYF.

This clonotype has only a few counts. The rearrangement uses TRBV24-1 and TRBJ2-3, with TRBD2 matching 8 bases. This CDR3 comprises 15 residues. From germline, CDR1 is KGHDR and CDR2 SFDVKD. The J segment lost 0 bases and the V segment lost 6 bases, leaving 4 bases of the junction unmatched. The chain's CDR3 is CATSISGRSTDTQYF. DNA of the CDR3: TGTGCCACCAGTATCAGCGGGAGAAGCACAGATACGCAGTATTTT.

This clonotype was counted many times. The chain uses TRBV7-6 and TRBJ2-1; 8 nucleotides agree with TRBD1. CDR1 and CDR2 from the germline V gene are SGHVS and FNYEAQ. This CDR3 region has 15 residues. Trimming cost V 5 bases and J 3 bases; bases outside gene matches: 6. CDR3 DNA: TGTGCCAGCAGCCCGGGGACAGGAGGCTACAATGAGCAGTTCTTC. Amino acids: CASSPGTGGYNEQFF.

J is TRBJ2-7 and V is TRBV28; maybe TRBD1 (6 bases). This CDR3 is built from 14 residues. The V and J ends lost 7 bases and 5 bases respectively, with 18 bases between them. Germline CDR1 MDHEN, CDR2 SYDVKM. CDR3 nucleotide sequence: TGTGCCAGCAACCGGCGTGGGGGCTCGAACGAGCAGTACTTC. Its protein is CASNRRGGSNEQYF.

This chain uses TRBV20-1 with TRBJ1-2; D unresolved. The CDR3 has 15 residues. CDR1 and CDR2 (germline): DFQATT, SNEGSKA (reference sequence). The ends were cut back, 1 base at V and 0 bases at J, with 12 bases in the middle. CDR3 coding DNA: TGCAGTGCTAGAGCGCGGGGAAGGCCTAACTATGGCTACACCTTC. Translating it yields CSARARGRPNYGYTF.

There are many counts of this clonotype. The J gene is TRBJ2-5, the V gene TRBV7-2; D could derive from TRBD1 or TRBD2 (6 bases each). With 6 bases removed from V and 5 bases from J, the gap between germline ends came to 16 bases. CDR1 and CDR2 from the germline V gene are SGHTA and FQGNSA. The CDR3 has 14 residues. CDR3 amino acids: CASRTGGLLETQYF. For the CDR3, the DNA is TGTGCCAGCAGGACCGGGGGCCTGTTGGAGACCCAGTACTTC.

This clonotype has ten or more counts. The CDR3: CASTPSGQHTDTQYF. CDR3 DNA: TGTGCCAGTACCCCGTCTGGGCAACATACAGATACGCAGTATTTT. This chain joins TRBV19 and TRBJ2-3; D gene ambiguous. CDR1 and CDR2 (germline): LNHDA, SQIVND (reference sequence). CDR3 length: 15 residues. V was shortened by 7 bases and J by 3 bases, with 17 bases between the two germline ends.